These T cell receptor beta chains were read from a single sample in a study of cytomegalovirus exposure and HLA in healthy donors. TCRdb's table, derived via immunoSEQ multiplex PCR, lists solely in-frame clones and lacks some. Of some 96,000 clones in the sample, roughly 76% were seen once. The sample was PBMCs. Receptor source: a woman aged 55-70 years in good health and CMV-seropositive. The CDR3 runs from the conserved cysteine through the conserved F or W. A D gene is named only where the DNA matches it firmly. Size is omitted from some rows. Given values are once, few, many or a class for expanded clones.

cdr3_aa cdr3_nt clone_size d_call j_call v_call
CASSLASGSGNEQFF TGTGCTAGCAGCTTAGCTAGCGGGAGTGGCAATGAGCAGTTCTTC - TRBD2 TRBJ2-1 TRBV7-7
CASSLARSVNTIYF TGTGCCAGCAGTTTAGCTCGGTCGGTCAACACCATATATTTT - - TRBJ1-3 TRBV6-5
CASSLVDFLDSRGNQPQHF TGTGCCAGCAGCTTAGTTGACTTTCTGGACTCCCGTGGCAATCAGCCCCAGCATTTT - - TRBJ1-5 TRBV7-9
CASSVVLNTEAFF TGTGCCAGTAGTGTCGTCCTGAACACTGAAGCTTTCTTT few - TRBJ1-1 TRBV19
CASSLAKGVTGENTEAFF TGTGCCAGCAGCTTGGCCAAAGGGGTGACAGGAGAGAACACTGAAGCTTTCTTT few - TRBJ1-1 TRBV5-8
CASSPDRGEQYF TGTGCCAGCTCACCGGACAGGGGCGAGCAGTACTTC - TRBD1 TRBJ2-7 TRBV18
CASSLDGYNTGELFF TGTGCCAGCAGCTTAGACGGGTACAACACCGGGGAGCTGTTTTTT - - TRBJ2-2 TRBV11-2
CAIRTSATEQFF TGTGCCATCAGAACTAGTGCTACTGAGCAGTTCTTC - - TRBJ2-1 TRBV10-3
CASSLVRAPAYEQYF TGTGCCAGCAGCTTAGTCCGAGCGCCCGCCTACGAGCAGTACTTC few - TRBJ2-7 TRBV7-9
CASSLRSGRLHSYEQYF TGTGCCAGCAGTTTAAGAAGCGGGAGATTACACTCCTACGAGCAGTACTTC once TRBD2 TRBJ2-7 TRBV28
CAWSQGQAQSYTF TGTGCCTGGAGTCAGGGACAGGCCCAAAGTTACACCTTC once TRBD1 TRBJ1-2 TRBV30
CASSISGQGAYEQYF TGTGCCAGTAGTATCTCGGGACAGGGGGCCTACGAGCAGTACTTC few TRBD1 TRBJ2-7 TRBV19